The sequence of this T cell receptor (beta chain) was determined in a study of T cell changes during pregnancy in multiple sclerosis. V was clipped by 5 bases and J by 0 bases; unmatched bases: 14. The germline V gene has CDR1 SGHVS and CDR2 FQNEAQ. This CDR3 is built from 19 residues. Assay used: immunoSEQ multiplex PCR; TCRdb lists only in-frame clones, some missing. The data contain about 84,000 clones, 94% of them singletons. The rearrangement links TRBV7-8 to TRBJ2-4; 9 nucleotides align to TRBD2. This TCR came from a female donor in good health, enrolled as a control in a pregnancy study. This material consisted of peripheral blood, taken in the second trimester of pregnancy. The DNA of the CDR3 is TGTGCCAGCAGCCATCCGGGACTAGCTAAAAAAGGAGCCAAAAACATTCAGTACTTC. Protein product: CASSHPGLAKKGAKNIQYF.